This TCR beta chain appears in the sequencing data of a study of blood T cells in healthy people across ages. The study, taken as a whole, reports: More naive CD4+ cells and higher diversity marked long-lived donors relative to aged donors. CMV infection status of these donors was not known. A roughly linear age-dependent decrease characterized TCR beta diversity per million T cells.

With 3 bases clipped from V and 2 bases from J, the junction kept 3 bases outside the gene matches. There are 14 residues in the CDR3. In germline, CDR1 is LNHNV, CDR2 YYDKDF (reference sequence). Per sample, at least 5.5 micrograms of total RNA were extracted. A second PCR, run for about 6 to 11 cycles, used a sample-barcoded 5' primer plus a J-beta primer mix. TCRdb itself ran the 5' RACE reads through MiXCR, one entry per CDR3 protein. The table lists 1.5 million to 1.9 million distinct CDR3 sequences, 35% to 45% of them singletons. Worth noting for this clonotype: What it binds is not known.

The clonotype originates from a woman aged 18-29 years in good health. The chain uses TRBV15 and TRBJ1-2; 7 bases are a match to TRBD1. Sequencing used blood. The CDR3 spells CATSRRDRNYGYTF. Written as DNA, the CDR3 is TGTGCCACCAGCAGGCGGGACAGAAACTATGGCTACACCTTC.